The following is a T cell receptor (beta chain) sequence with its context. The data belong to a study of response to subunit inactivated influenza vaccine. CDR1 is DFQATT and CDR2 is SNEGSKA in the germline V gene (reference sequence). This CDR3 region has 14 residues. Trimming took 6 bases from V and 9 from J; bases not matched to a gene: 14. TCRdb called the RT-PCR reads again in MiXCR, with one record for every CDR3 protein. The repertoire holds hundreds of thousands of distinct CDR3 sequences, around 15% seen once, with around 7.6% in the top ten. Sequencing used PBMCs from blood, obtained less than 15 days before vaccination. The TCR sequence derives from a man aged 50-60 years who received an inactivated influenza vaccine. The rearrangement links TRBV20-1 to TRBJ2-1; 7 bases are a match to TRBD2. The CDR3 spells CSAIPARERSEQFF. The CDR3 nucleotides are TGCAGTGCCATCCCTGCGCGGGAGCGGAGTGAGCAGTTCTTC.